This passage covers 19 T cell receptor beta chains from one sample sequenced in a study of breast tumors, draining lymph nodes, adjacent tissues. TCRdb called the multiplex PCR reads again in MiXCR, with one record for every CDR3 protein. The table has over 200,000 distinct CDR3 sequences, about a third seen once; the top ten hold just over 1.4%. Samples came from axillary lymph nodes draining the breast cancer. The sequencing input was axillary lymph node tissue. Source of these receptors: a female donor with breast cancer. Some clones in this sample may be carry-over from other donors' samples.

Many counts were recorded for this clonotype. The V call is TRBV28, the J call TRBJ2-5, with D maybe TRBD1 (5 bases). The CDR3 runs to 14 residues. V gave up 5 bases and J gave up 2 bases, with 12 bases separating them. Germline V lookup: CDR1 MDHEN, CDR2 SYDVKM. The CDR3 DNA sequence: TGTGCCAGCAGTGTACGTAGACAGCAAGAGACCCAGTACTTC. Protein product: CASSVRRQQETQYF.

A remark on this clonotype: Because it lacks the conserved phenylalanine or tryptophan at the end, this CDR3 is likely a read error. Because the CDR3's place on the DNA is in doubt, the DNA is left out and the CDR3 is given as listed by TCRdb. The rearrangement uses TRBV15 and TRBJ2-3; the table's D call TRBD2 went unverified against the DNA. Both ends counted, the CDR3 spans 12 residues. CDR1 is LNHNV, CDR2 YYDKDF, per germline (reference sequence). This chain's CDR3 is CATSRETGTSGR.

This clonotype was counted ten times or more. V gene TRBV2 combines with J gene TRBJ2-7; 10 bases align to TRBD2. The CDR3 covers 14 residues. CDR1 and CDR2 from the germline V gene are SNHLY and FYNNEI. V was clipped by 7 bases and J by 3 bases; unmatched bases: 6. The CDR3 is CASIRPSGSYEQYF. DNA of the CDR3: TGTGCCAGCATTCGTCCTAGCGGGAGCTACGAGCAGTACTTC.

There are many counts of this clonotype. The rearrangement links TRBV20-1 to TRBJ2-1, with 8 bases lining up with TRBD2. The CDR3 totals 14 residues. Germline V CDR1 and CDR2: DFQATT, SNEGSKA (reference sequence). The V and J ends lost 6 bases and 4 bases, in that order; junction bases with no gene match: 8. The CDR3 here is CSAHSGADYNEQFF. DNA of the CDR3: TGCAGTGCCCATAGCGGGGCAGATTACAATGAGCAGTTCTTC.

The genes are TRBV2 and TRBJ2-2; possibly TRBD1 or TRBD2 for D (6 bases each). V was cut by 11 bases and J by 2 bases, with 18 bases left in between. The CDR3 contains 15 residues. The V gene's germline CDR1 is SNHLY and CDR2 FYNNEI. CDR3 bases: TGTGCCGGACTCCGGAGGGGGATAAACACCGGGGAGCTGTTTTTT. Residues: CAGLRRGINTGELFF.

This clonotype appeared many times. The chain is built from TRBV12-3 or TRBV12-4 and TRBJ2-1; 12 bases fit TRBD2. The CDR3 runs 17 residues. With V trimmed by 3 bases and J by 5 bases, 8 bases remained unmatched. DNA of the CDR3: TGTGCCAGCAGTTTCACCCCAGGACTAGCGGGGAACAATGAGCAGTTCTTC. Protein sequence: CASSFTPGLAGNNEQFF.

The chain carries TRBV7-9 and TRBJ1-6, with a possible D match to TRBD1 (5 bases). Deletions cut 1 base from V and 9 bases from J, with 16 bases between. CDR3 length equals 16 residues. CDR1 is SEHNR, CDR2 FQNEAQ, per germline (reference sequence). The CDR3 DNA sequence: TGTGCCAGCAGCTTAGGGCGCTCCGGGGCCGGTTCACCCCTCCACTTT. It codes for CASSLGRSGAGSPLHF.

This clonotype was seen many times. The chain couples TRBV20-1 to TRBJ2-3; 13 nucleotides agree with TRBD2. CDR1 is DFQATT and CDR2 is SNEGSKA in the germline V gene (reference sequence). The CDR3 length is 14 residues. V was clipped by 7 bases and J by 4 bases; unmatched bases: 5. This chain's CDR3 is CSVRLAGGADTQYF. CDR3 DNA sequence: TGCAGTGTCCGACTAGCGGGGGGCGCAGATACGCAGTATTTT.

This clonotype was counted only a few times. CDR3 nucleotide sequence: TGTGCCAGCTCACCCCCGGGAAACACCTACGAGCAGTACTTC. Its translation: CASSPPGNTYEQYF. The chain carries TRBV18 and TRBJ2-7; TRBD2 might be the D (5 bases). Germline loops: CDR1 KGHSH, CDR2 LQKENI. The V end was cut by 3 bases, the J end by 2 bases, with 11 bases between. This CDR3 has 14 residues.

There are many counts of this clonotype. J is TRBJ2-7 and V is TRBV2; D is possibly TRBD2 (5 bases). The V gene's germline CDR1 is SNHLY and CDR2 FYNNEI. This CDR3 comprises 14 residues. V lost 7 bases and J lost 4, with 17 bases in between. This CDR3 is CASMFFSGNYEQYF. The CDR3 region has the DNA TGTGCCAGCATGTTTTTTTCCGGGAATTACGAGCAGTACTTC.

This clonotype was observed many times. The chain links TRBV2 to TRBJ2-7; TRBD2 matches at 8 bases. V was clipped by 4 bases and J by 2 bases; unmatched bases: 4. The CDR3 runs to 14 residues. Germline CDR1 reads SNHLY; CDR2 reads FYNNEI. CDR3 residues: CASSGGRTPYEQYF. For the CDR3, the DNA is TGTGCCAGCAGTGGCGGGAGGACACCCTACGAGCAGTACTTC.

A remark on this clonotype: The junction and the germline gene differ at one end; a read error may be behind it. The chain carries TRBV20-1 and TRBJ1-4, with D perhaps matching TRBD1 (6 bases). Germline CDR1 is DFQATT and CDR2 is SNEGSKA (reference sequence). The CDR3 consists of 14 residues. The CDR3 region is CSAKERGEGEKLFF. The CDR3 coding sequence is TGCAGCGCTAAAGAAAGGGGGGAAGGTGAAAAACTGTTTTTT.

Note on this clonotype: Compared with germline, one end of the junction differs, possibly owing to a read error. The chain has TRBV19 and TRBJ2-4; tentatively, D is TRBD2 (6 bases). Germline loops: CDR1 LNHDA, CDR2 SQIVND (reference sequence). The CDR3 contains 12 residues. CDR3 region: CSSSFGGNIQYF. CDR3 coding DNA: TGTTCCAGTAGTTTTGGAGGGAACATTCAGTACTTC.

This clonotype has a count of ten or more. V and J are TRBV5-8 and TRBJ2-2, with 9 bases matching TRBD2. The CDR3 runs to 16 residues. The germline CDR1 and CDR2 sequences are SGHTS and YDEGEE. J gave up 3 bases and V 0 bases, and 3 bases lay outside the gene matches. The chain's CDR3 is CASSLVSGRHTGELFF. In DNA form, the CDR3 reads TGTGCCAGCAGCTTGGTGAGCGGGAGGCACACCGGGGAGCTGTTTTTT.

The gene calls are TRBV6-4 and TRBJ2-1, with D tentatively TRBD2 (6 bases). CDR3 size: 18 residues. Germline V lookup: CDR1 MRHNA, CDR2 SNTAGT. Trimming removed 6 bases from V and 6 bases from J, with 27 bases in between. This chain's CDR3 is CASRRDWQKIRSSNEQFF. CDR3 DNA sequence: TGTGCCAGCAGGAGGGACTGGCAGAAAATCAGAAGCTCCAATGAGCAGTTCTTC.

This clonotype came up many times. V usage is TRBV27 and J usage is TRBJ2-7, with D possibly being TRBD1 or TRBD2 (5 bases each). Germline CDR1 is MNHEY and CDR2 is SMNVEV (reference sequence). CDR3 size: 16 residues. The V end was cut by 4 bases, the J end by 2 bases, with 18 bases between. The CDR3 bases are TGTGCCAGCAGTTGGAAGAGGGGAGCGGTTACCTACGAGCAGTACTTC. Translating gives CASSWKRGAVTYEQYF.

At least ten counts were recorded for this clonotype. The V gene is TRBV3-1, the J gene TRBJ2-5, with 7 bases lining up with TRBD2. CDR3 size: 16 residues. Germline trimming cut 4 bases from V and 2 bases from J; bases unmatched to any gene: 10. Germline CDR1 LGHDT, CDR2 YNNKEL (reference sequence). The DNA for the CDR3 is TGTGCCAGCAGCCTGCGGGCTAGCGGCTTGCAAGAGACCCAGTACTTC. This translates into CASSLRASGLQETQYF.

This clonotype appeared many times. The rearrangement links TRBV20-1 to TRBJ2-3; TRBD2 aligns across 15 bases. Trimming removed 4 bases from V and 0 bases from J; junction bases left unmatched: 11. Germline values: CDR1 DFQATT, CDR2 SNEGSKA (reference sequence). The CDR3 has 19 residues. CDR3 coding DNA: TGCAGTGCTACACCGGGACTAGCGGGAGGCTCTCCTAGCACAGATACGCAGTATTTT. Its protein is CSATPGLAGGSPSTDTQYF.

A single count supports this clonotype. At one end the junction does not follow the germline gene, possibly because of a read error. The V call is TRBV11-3, the J call TRBJ2-5; D gene unclear. Germline-derived CDR1 and CDR2 are SGHNT and YENEEA. The CDR3 is 13 amino acids. CDR3 in DNA: TGTGCCAGCAGCTTAACTTCCCAAGCGACCCAGTACTTC. It specifies CASSLTSQATQYF.